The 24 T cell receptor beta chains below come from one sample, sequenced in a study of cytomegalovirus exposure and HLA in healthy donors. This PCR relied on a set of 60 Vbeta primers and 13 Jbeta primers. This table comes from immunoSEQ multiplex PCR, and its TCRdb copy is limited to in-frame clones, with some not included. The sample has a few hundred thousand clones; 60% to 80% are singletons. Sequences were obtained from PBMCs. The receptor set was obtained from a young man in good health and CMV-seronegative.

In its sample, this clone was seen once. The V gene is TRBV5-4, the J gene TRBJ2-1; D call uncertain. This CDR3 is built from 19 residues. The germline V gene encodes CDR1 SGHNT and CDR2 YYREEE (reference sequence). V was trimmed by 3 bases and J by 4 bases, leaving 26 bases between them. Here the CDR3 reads CASSSPTSIIERGYNEQFF. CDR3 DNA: TGTGCCAGCAGCTCGCCAACAAGCATTATAGAACGCGGATACAATGAGCAGTTCTTC.

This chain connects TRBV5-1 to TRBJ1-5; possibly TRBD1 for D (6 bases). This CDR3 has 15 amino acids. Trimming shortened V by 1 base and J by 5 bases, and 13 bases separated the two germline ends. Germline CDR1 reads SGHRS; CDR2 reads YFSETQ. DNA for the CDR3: TGCGCCAGCAGCTTGAGGGGGGGGGCGGATCAGCCCCAGCATTTT. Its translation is CASSLRGGADQPQHF. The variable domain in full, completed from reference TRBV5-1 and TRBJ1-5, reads KAGVTQTPRYLIKTRGQQVTLSCSPISGHRSVSWYQQTPGQGLQFLFEYFSETQRNKGNFPGRFSGRQFSNSRSEMNVSTLELGDSALYLCASSLRGGADQPQHFGDGTRLSIL.

For the CDR3, the DNA is TGTGCCAGCAGCTTAGGGACACTCTACGAGCAGTACTTC. Residues: CASSLGTLYEQYF. V and J are TRBV7-6 and TRBJ2-7, with a possible D match to TRBD1 (5 bases). Between the trimmed V and J ends, which lost 1 base and 3 bases, there was a span of 7 bases. CDR3 size: 13 residues. Germline CDR1 and CDR2: SGHVS and FNYEAQ.

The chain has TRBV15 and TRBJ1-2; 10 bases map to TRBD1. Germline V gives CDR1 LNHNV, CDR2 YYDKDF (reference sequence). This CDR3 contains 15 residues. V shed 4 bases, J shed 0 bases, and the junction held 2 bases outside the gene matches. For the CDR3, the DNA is TGTGCCACCAGCACCGGGACAGGGGCTAACTATGGCTACACCTTC. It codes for CATSTGTGANYGYTF.

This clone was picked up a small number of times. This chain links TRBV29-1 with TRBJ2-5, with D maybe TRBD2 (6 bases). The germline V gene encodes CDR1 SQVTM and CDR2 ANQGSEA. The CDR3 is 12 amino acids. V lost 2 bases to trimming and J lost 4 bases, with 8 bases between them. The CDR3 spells CSVELALETQYF. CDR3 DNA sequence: TGCAGCGTTGAACTAGCGCTAGAGACCCAGTACTTC.

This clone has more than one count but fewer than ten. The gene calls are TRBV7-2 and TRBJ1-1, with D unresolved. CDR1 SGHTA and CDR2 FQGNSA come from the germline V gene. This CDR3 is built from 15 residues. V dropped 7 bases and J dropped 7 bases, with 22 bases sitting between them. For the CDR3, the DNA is TGTGCCAGCACTCTAGCATCTGAGCGGGCGATTGAAGCTTTCTTT. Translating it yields CASTLASERAIEAFF.

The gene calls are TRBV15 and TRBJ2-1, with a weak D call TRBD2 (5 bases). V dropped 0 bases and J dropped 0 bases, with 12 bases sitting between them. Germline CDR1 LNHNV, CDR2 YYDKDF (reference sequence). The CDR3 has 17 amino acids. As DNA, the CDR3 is TGTGCCACCAGCAGAGATGACTATTTCAGCTCCTACAATGAGCAGTTCTTC. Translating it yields CATSRDDYFSSYNEQFF.

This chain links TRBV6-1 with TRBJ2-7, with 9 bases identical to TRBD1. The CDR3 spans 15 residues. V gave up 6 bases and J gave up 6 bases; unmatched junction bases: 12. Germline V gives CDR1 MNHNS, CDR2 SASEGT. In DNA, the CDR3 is TGTGCCAGCAGCCCCGGGACAGGGATTGAAGGCGAGCAGTACTTC. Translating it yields CASSPGTGIEGEQYF.

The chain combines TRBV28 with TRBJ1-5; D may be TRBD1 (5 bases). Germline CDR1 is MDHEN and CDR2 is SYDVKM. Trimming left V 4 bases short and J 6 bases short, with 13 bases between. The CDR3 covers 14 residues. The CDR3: CASSSPGEAQPQHF. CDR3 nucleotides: TGTGCCAGCAGTTCCCCGGGGGAGGCTCAGCCCCAGCATTTT.

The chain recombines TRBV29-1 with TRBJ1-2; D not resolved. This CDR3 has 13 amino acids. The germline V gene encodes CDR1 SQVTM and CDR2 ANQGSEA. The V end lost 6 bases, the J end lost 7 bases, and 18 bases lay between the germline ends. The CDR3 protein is CSVEIGLIGGYTF. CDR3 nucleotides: TGCAGCGTGGAAATCGGGTTAATCGGTGGCTACACCTTC.

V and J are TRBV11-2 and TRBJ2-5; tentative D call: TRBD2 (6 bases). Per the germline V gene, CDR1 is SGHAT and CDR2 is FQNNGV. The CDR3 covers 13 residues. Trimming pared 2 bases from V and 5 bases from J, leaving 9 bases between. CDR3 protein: CASSLMGRETQYF. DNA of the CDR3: TGTGCCAGCAGCTTAATGGGGAGGGAGACCCAGTACTTC.

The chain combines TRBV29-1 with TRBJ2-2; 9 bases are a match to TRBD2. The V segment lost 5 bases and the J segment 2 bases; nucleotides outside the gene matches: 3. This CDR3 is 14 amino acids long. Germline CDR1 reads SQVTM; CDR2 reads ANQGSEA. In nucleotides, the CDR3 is TGCAGCGTTCGACTAGCGGTTAACACCGGGGAGCTGTTTTTT. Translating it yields CSVRLAVNTGELFF.

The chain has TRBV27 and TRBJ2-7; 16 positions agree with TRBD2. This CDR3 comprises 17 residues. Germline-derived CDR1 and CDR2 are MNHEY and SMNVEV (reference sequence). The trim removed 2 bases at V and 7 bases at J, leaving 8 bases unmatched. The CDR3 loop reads CASSLLGTSGRAWEQYF. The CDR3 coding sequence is TGTGCCAGCAGTTTACTCGGGACTAGCGGGAGGGCCTGGGAGCAGTACTTC.

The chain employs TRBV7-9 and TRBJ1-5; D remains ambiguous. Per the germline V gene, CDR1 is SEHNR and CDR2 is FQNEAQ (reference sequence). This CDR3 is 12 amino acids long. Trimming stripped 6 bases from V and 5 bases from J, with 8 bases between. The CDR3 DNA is TGTGCCAGCAGGAATCAGGATCAGCCCCAGCATTTT. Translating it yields CASRNQDQPQHF. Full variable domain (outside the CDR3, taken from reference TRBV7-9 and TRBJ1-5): DTGVSQNPRHKITKRGQNVTFRCDPISEHNRLYWYRQTLGQGPEFLTYFQNEAQLEKSRLLSDRFSAERPKGSFSTLEIQRTEQGDSAMYLCASRNQDQPQHFGDGTRLSIL.

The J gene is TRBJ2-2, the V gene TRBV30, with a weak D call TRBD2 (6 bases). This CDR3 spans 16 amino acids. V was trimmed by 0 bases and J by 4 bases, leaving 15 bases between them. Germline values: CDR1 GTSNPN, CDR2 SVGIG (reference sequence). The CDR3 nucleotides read TGTGCCTGGAGTGTACTAGCCAATAAGGGCACCGGGGAGCTGTTTTTT. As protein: CAWSVLANKGTGELFF.

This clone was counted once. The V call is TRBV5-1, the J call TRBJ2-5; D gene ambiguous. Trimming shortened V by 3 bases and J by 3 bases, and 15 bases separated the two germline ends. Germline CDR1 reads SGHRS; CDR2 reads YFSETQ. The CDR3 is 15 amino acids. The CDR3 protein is CASSSGGTHEETQYF. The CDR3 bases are TGCGCCAGCAGCTCTGGTGGTACTCACGAAGAGACCCAGTACTTC.

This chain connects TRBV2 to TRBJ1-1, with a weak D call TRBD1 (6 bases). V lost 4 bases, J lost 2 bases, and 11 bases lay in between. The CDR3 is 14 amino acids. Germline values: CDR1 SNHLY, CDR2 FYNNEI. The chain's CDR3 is CASSARTANTEAFF. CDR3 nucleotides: TGTGCCAGCAGTGCCCGGACAGCTAACACTGAAGCTTTCTTT. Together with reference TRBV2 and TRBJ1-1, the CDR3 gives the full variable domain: EPEVTQTPSHQVTQMGQEVILRCVPISNHLYFYWYRQILGQKVEFLVSFYNNEISEKSEIFDDQFSVERPDGSNFTLKIRSTKLEDSAMYFCASSARTANTEAFFGQGTRLTVV.

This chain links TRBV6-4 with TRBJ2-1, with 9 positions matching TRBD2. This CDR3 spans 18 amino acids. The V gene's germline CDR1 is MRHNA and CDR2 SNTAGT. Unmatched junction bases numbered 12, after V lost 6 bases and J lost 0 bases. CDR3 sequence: CASRPLAGSPNSYNEQFF. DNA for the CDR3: TGTGCCAGCAGACCTCTAGCGGGGTCCCCCAACTCCTACAATGAGCAGTTCTTC.

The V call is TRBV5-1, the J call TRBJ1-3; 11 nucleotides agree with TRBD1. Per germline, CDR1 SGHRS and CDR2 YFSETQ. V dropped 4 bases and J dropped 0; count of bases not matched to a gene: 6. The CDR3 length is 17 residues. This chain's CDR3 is CASSQGTGGYSGNTIYF. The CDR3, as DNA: TGCGCCAGCAGCCAAGGGACAGGGGGATACTCTGGAAACACCATATATTTT. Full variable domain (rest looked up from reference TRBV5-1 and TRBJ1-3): KAGVTQTPRYLIKTRGQQVTLSCSPISGHRSVSWYQQTPGQGLQFLFEYFSETQRNKGNFPGRFSGRQFSNSRSEMNVSTLELGDSALYLCASSQGTGGYSGNTIYFGEGSWLTVV.

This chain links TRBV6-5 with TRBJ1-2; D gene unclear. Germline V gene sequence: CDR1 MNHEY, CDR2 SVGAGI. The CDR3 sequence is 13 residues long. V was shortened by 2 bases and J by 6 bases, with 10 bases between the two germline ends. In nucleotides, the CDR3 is TGTGCCAGCAGTTACCACCAGTATAATGGCTACACCTTC. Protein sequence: CASSYHQYNGYTF.

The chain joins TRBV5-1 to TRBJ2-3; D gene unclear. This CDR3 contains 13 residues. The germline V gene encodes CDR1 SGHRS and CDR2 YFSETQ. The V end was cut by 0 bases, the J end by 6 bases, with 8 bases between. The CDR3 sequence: CASSLGVGDTQYF. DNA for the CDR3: TGCGCCAGCAGCTTGGGGGTGGGCGATACGCAGTATTTT. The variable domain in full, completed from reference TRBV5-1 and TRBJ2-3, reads KAGVTQTPRYLIKTRGQQVTLSCSPISGHRSVSWYQQTPGQGLQFLFEYFSETQRNKGNFPGRFSGRQFSNSRSEMNVSTLELGDSALYLCASSLGVGDTQYFGPGTRLTVL.

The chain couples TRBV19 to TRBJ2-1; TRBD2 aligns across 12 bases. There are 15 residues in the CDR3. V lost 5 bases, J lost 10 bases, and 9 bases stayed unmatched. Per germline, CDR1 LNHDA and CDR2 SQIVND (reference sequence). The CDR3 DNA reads TGTGCCAGTAGTGCGCTAGCGGGAGGGTCTGGCGAGCAGTTCTTC. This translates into CASSALAGGSGEQFF.

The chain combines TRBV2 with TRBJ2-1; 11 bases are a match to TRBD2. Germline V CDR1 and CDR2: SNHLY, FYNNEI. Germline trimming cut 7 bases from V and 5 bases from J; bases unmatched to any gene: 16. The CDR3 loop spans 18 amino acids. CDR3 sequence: CASTLLAGVLFSNNEQFF. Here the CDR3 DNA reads TGTGCCAGCACCCTACTAGCGGGGGTCCTATTCAGCAACAATGAGCAGTTCTTC.

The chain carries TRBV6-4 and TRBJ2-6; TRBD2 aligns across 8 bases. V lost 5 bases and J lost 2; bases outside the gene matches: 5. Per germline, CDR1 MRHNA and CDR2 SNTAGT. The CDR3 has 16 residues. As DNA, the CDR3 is TGTGCCAGCAGTTTGGCCGGGGGGGCTGGGGCCAACGTCCTGACTTTC. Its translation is CASSLAGGAGANVLTF.